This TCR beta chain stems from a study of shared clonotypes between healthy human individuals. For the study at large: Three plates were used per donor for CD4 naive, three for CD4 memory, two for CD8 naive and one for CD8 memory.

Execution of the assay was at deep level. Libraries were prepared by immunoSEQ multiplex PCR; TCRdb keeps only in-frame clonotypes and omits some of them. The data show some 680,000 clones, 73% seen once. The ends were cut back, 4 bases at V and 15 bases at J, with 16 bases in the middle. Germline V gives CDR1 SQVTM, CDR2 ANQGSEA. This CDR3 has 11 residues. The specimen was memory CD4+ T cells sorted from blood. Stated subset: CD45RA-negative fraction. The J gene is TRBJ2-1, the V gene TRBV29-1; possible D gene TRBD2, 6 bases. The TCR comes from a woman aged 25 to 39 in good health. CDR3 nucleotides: TGCAGCGTTGCACTCGGGCAGGGACTGTTCTTC. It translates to CSVALGQGLFF.